The rows below give T cell receptor beta chains drawn from one sample of a study of blood T cell repertoires in COVID-19. Clones were read by immunoSEQ multiplex PCR, and TCRdb kept only the in-frame ones, dropping some. The table includes approximately 150,000 clones, roughly 80% detected once. Material: PBMCs or T cells enriched from blood (not recorded which). These receptors were obtained from a woman aged 40 to 50 with acute COVID-19. Both conserved end residues are part of each CDR3. A D gene is named only where the DNA matches it firmly. Clone size appears in some rows only: once, few, many, or a class for an expanded clone.

J gene: TRBJ2-1
V gene: TRBV9
D gene: TRBD2
clone size: few
CDR3 DNA: TGTGCCAGCAGCGAGGGACTAGCGGGAGCTGATGAGCAGTTCTTC
CDR3 protein: CASSEGLAGADEQFF

J gene: TRBJ2-6
V gene: TRBV10-3
D gene: TRBD1
clone size: NA
CDR3 DNA: TGTGCCATCAGTGGACAGGGGCAAACTGGGGCCAACGTCCTGACTTTC
CDR3 protein: CAISGQGQTGANVLTF

J gene: TRBJ2-1
V gene: TRBV6-5
D gene: TRBD2
clone size: NA
CDR3 DNA: TGTGCCAGCAGACCCACTAGCGGGAAGGACAATGAGCAGTTCTTC
CDR3 protein: CASRPTSGKDNEQFF

J gene: TRBJ1-2
V gene: TRBV3-1/TRBV3-2
D gene: NA
clone size: NA
CDR3 DNA: TGTGCCAGCAGCCAAGGCGGGGCCGGCTATGGCTACACCTTC
CDR3 protein: CASSQGGAGYGYTF

J gene: TRBJ1-2
V gene: TRBV7-9
D gene: TRBD1
clone size: NA
CDR3 DNA: TGTGCCAGCAGCCAGGGACAGAATGATAACTATGGCTACACCTTC
CDR3 protein: CASSQGQNDNYGYTF

J gene: TRBJ2-5
V gene: TRBV29-1
D gene: NA
clone size: NA
CDR3 DNA: TGCAGCGTGGGCAGCCGGGAGACCCAGTACTTC
CDR3 protein: CSVGSRETQYF

J gene: TRBJ2-5
V gene: TRBV5-6
D gene: TRBD1
clone size: few
CDR3 DNA: TGTGCCAGCAGCTCTGCGACAGGGAAATTGGAGACCCAGTACTTC
CDR3 protein: CASSSATGKLETQYF

J gene: TRBJ1-5
V gene: TRBV27
D gene: NA
clone size: NA
CDR3 DNA: TGTGCCAGCAGTCCCTTCCGGGTCCTTTATCAGCCCCAGCATTTT
CDR3 protein: CASSPFRVLYQPQHF

J gene: TRBJ2-1
V gene: TRBV7-2
D gene: TRBD2
clone size: once
CDR3 DNA: TGTGCCAGCAGCTTAGACGCGGGAGGCAATGAGCAGTTCTTC
CDR3 protein: CASSLDAGGNEQFF

J gene: TRBJ1-6
V gene: TRBV5-1
D gene: NA
clone size: NA
CDR3 DNA: TGCGCCAGCAGCTTGGCGGGGGTCTCACCCCTCCACTTT
CDR3 protein: CASSLAGVSPLHF

J gene: TRBJ2-6
V gene: TRBV18
D gene: TRBD1
clone size: NA
CDR3 DNA: TGTGCCAGCTCACTACAGGGGGCTGGGGCCAACGTCCTGACTTTC
CDR3 protein: CASSLQGAGANVLTF

J gene: TRBJ1-1
V gene: TRBV6-1
D gene: NA
clone size: NA
CDR3 DNA: TGTGCCAGCAGTGAGGAGACAGGAGACAACACTGAAGCTTTCTTT
CDR3 protein: CASSEETGDNTEAFF

J gene: TRBJ1-1
V gene: TRBV5-1
D gene: TRBD1
clone size: NA
CDR3 DNA: TGCGCCAGCAGCAGTAATCCCGGGACAGGGGGCGCGAACACTGAAGCTTTCTTT
CDR3 protein: CASSSNPGTGGANTEAFF

J gene: TRBJ2-1
V gene: TRBV3-1/TRBV3-2
D gene: NA
clone size: few
CDR3 DNA: TGTGCCAGCAGCCTTACCGGAGGGACTTCAGTTAATGAGCAGTTCTTC
CDR3 protein: CASSLTGGTSVNEQFF

J gene: TRBJ2-7
V gene: TRBV19
D gene: NA
clone size: NA
CDR3 DNA: TGTGCCAGTAGTATCCGCGGGATACCCTACGAGCAGTACTTC
CDR3 protein: CASSIRGIPYEQYF

J gene: TRBJ2-3
V gene: TRBV4-1
D gene: TRBD2
clone size: once
CDR3 DNA: TGCGCCAGCAGCCAAGAAGCGGGGGGACCGTCGTGGGATACGCAGTATTTT
CDR3 protein: CASSQEAGGPSWDTQYF

J gene: TRBJ1-2
V gene: TRBV29-1
D gene: NA
clone size: NA
CDR3 DNA: TGCAGCGTTGACCGGGGAAAGTATGGCTACACCTTC
CDR3 protein: CSVDRGKYGYTF

J gene: TRBJ1-5
V gene: TRBV19
D gene: TRBD1
clone size: NA
CDR3 DNA: TGTGCCACCGCTGGACAGGGAAATCAGCCCCAGCATTTT
CDR3 protein: CATAGQGNQPQHF

J gene: TRBJ1-2
V gene: TRBV6-5
D gene: TRBD1
clone size: NA
CDR3 DNA: TGTGCCAGCGGCTTCCGGACAGGGGGGTACACCTTC
CDR3 protein: CASGFRTGGYTF

J gene: TRBJ2-1
V gene: TRBV6-6
D gene: TRBD2
clone size: once
CDR3 DNA: TGTGCCAGCAGAGCCGGGACTAGCTTCTACAATGAGCAGTTCTTC
CDR3 protein: CASRAGTSFYNEQFF

J gene: TRBJ2-3
V gene: TRBV7-9
D gene: NA
clone size: NA
CDR3 DNA: TGTGCCAGCAGCTTAGTCGCGGCACCCACAGATACGCAGTATTTT
CDR3 protein: CASSLVAAPTDTQYF

J gene: TRBJ1-2
V gene: TRBV11-2
D gene: TRBD1
clone size: NA
CDR3 DNA: TGTGCCAGCAGCTCACAGGGGAACTATGGCTACACCTTC
CDR3 protein: CASSSQGNYGYTF

J gene: TRBJ2-1
V gene: TRBV11-2
D gene: NA
clone size: NA
CDR3 DNA: TGTGCCAGCAGCGTCGGACTAAGCGGTGATTCCTACAATGAGCAGTTCTTC
CDR3 protein: CASSVGLSGDSYNEQFF

J gene: TRBJ2-1
V gene: TRBV7-3
D gene: TRBD1
clone size: NA
CDR3 DNA: TGTGCCAGCAGCTTAGACAGGGGGAATGAGCAGTTCTTC
CDR3 protein: CASSLDRGNEQFF

J gene: TRBJ2-2
V gene: TRBV10-1
D gene: TRBD2
clone size: NA
CDR3 DNA: TGCGCCAGCAATACCGGGACTAGCGGGACCCCCAAGAACACCGGGGAGCTGTTTTTT
CDR3 protein: CASNTGTSGTPKNTGELFF

J gene: TRBJ2-2
V gene: TRBV3-1/TRBV3-2
D gene: TRBD2
clone size: NA
CDR3 DNA: TGTGCCAGCAGCCAAGGCCCGGGCGGGAGTGCGTCGAACACCGGGGAGCTGTTTTTT
CDR3 protein: CASSQGPGGSASNTGELFF

J gene: TRBJ1-2
V gene: TRBV27
D gene: NA
clone size: NA
CDR3 DNA: TGTGCCAGCAGTTTACGGGCGCGGGGGTATGGCTACACCTTC
CDR3 protein: CASSLRARGYGYTF

J gene: TRBJ2-1
V gene: TRBV7-3
D gene: TRBD2
clone size: NA
CDR3 DNA: TGTGCCAGCAGTGTCACCGGGACTAGATCCTACAATGAGCAGTTCTTC
CDR3 protein: CASSVTGTRSYNEQFF

J gene: TRBJ2-5
V gene: TRBV18
D gene: TRBD1
clone size: NA
CDR3 DNA: TGTGCCAGCTCACCGGACAGGGAAAGCATTAAAGAGACCCAGTACTTC
CDR3 protein: CASSPDRESIKETQYF

J gene: TRBJ1-2
V gene: TRBV19
D gene: TRBD1
clone size: NA
CDR3 DNA: TGTGCCAGTAGTACCGGACAGGGGGCTGTCAGGGGCTACACCTTC
CDR3 protein: CASSTGQGAVRGYTF

J gene: TRBJ1-5
V gene: TRBV27
D gene: NA
clone size: few
CDR3 DNA: TGTGCCAGCAGCCCCGGGTGGAGCAATCAGCCCCAGCATTTT
CDR3 protein: CASSPGWSNQPQHF

J gene: TRBJ1-2
V gene: TRBV5-1
D gene: TRBD1
clone size: NA
CDR3 DNA: TGCGCCAGCAGCGACGGGACAGCAAACTATGGCTACACCTTC
CDR3 protein: CASSDGTANYGYTF

J gene: TRBJ2-3
V gene: TRBV19
D gene: NA
clone size: NA
CDR3 DNA: TGTGCCAGTAGTATAACCAGGGATACGCAGTATTTT
CDR3 protein: CASSITRDTQYF

J gene: TRBJ2-1
V gene: TRBV5-1
D gene: TRBD2
clone size: NA
CDR3 DNA: TGCGCCAGCAGCTCCGGGACTAGCGTGGCCAATGAGCAGTTCTTC
CDR3 protein: CASSSGTSVANEQFF

J gene: TRBJ2-5
V gene: TRBV19
D gene: TRBD2
clone size: NA
CDR3 DNA: TGTGCCAGTAGTATCCTTGAGGGTAGCGGGAGGGCCCCCCAGTACTTC
CDR3 protein: CASSILEGSGRAPQYF

J gene: TRBJ2-3
V gene: TRBV6-1
D gene: NA
clone size: NA
CDR3 DNA: TGTGCCAGCAGTGGAGCCACTTTTTTTCAAACGGTTACGCAGTATTTT
CDR3 protein: CASSGATFFQTVTQYF

J gene: TRBJ1-1
V gene: TRBV7-9
D gene: NA
clone size: NA
CDR3 DNA: TGTGCCAGCAGCTTAGAAACAGGAGAGGCTTTCTTT
CDR3 protein: CASSLETGEAFF

J gene: TRBJ2-7
V gene: TRBV6-1
D gene: TRBD1
clone size: NA
CDR3 DNA: TGTGCCAGCAGTGAAACGCAGGGACAGCCATACGAGCAGTACTTC
CDR3 protein: CASSETQGQPYEQYF

J gene: TRBJ2-7
V gene: TRBV5-4
D gene: TRBD2
clone size: few
CDR3 DNA: TGTGCCAGCAGCGTGGGACTAGGAAGCGACGAGCAGTACTTC
CDR3 protein: CASSVGLGSDEQYF

J gene: TRBJ1-2
V gene: TRBV6-6
D gene: TRBD1
clone size: once
CDR3 DNA: TGTGCCAGCAGCCCCCGGGACAGTGGCTACACCTTC
CDR3 protein: CASSPRDSGYTF

J gene: TRBJ1-6
V gene: TRBV6-5
D gene: NA
clone size: NA
CDR3 DNA: TGTGCCAGCAGTTCCCGCGGTTCACCCCTCCACTTT
CDR3 protein: CASSSRGSPLHF

J gene: TRBJ1-1
V gene: TRBV18
D gene: NA
clone size: NA
CDR3 DNA: TGTGCCAGCTCACCCTCTCAGTTAATGAACACTGAAGCTTTCTTT
CDR3 protein: CASSPSQLMNTEAFF

J gene: TRBJ1-2
V gene: TRBV7-2
D gene: TRBD1
clone size: NA
CDR3 DNA: TGTGCCAGCAGCTCACGAGACAGGGGGCCGGCTGGCTACACCTTC
CDR3 protein: CASSSRDRGPAGYTF

J gene: TRBJ2-1
V gene: TRBV9
D gene: TRBD2
clone size: NA
CDR3 DNA: TGTGCCAGCAGCGTAGGTCTAGCGGGGTTCAATGAGCAGTTCTTC
CDR3 protein: CASSVGLAGFNEQFF

J gene: TRBJ1-3
V gene: TRBV11-3
D gene: NA
clone size: NA
CDR3 DNA: TGTGCCAGCAGCACACGGACTCCGAGCTCTGGAAACACCATATATTTT
CDR3 protein: CASSTRTPSSGNTIYF

J gene: TRBJ2-5
V gene: TRBV6-1
D gene: NA
clone size: NA
CDR3 DNA: TGTGCCAGCAGTGAAGGGTCAGGGGGGCACCAAGAGACCCAGTACTTC
CDR3 protein: CASSEGSGGHQETQYF

J gene: TRBJ2-1
V gene: TRBV7-9
D gene: NA
clone size: NA
CDR3 DNA: TGTGCCAGCAGCTTAATCGGGAATGAGCAGTTCTTC
CDR3 protein: CASSLIGNEQFF

J gene: TRBJ2-3
V gene: TRBV24-1
D gene: TRBD2
clone size: NA
CDR3 DNA: TGTGCCACCAGTGTCGAACTAGCGGGACCCCAGGGAGATACGCAGTATTTT
CDR3 protein: CATSVELAGPQGDTQYF

J gene: TRBJ2-3
V gene: TRBV7-9
D gene: NA
clone size: NA
CDR3 DNA: TGTGCCAGCAGCTTAGGGGTCCGGGAGAGCACAGATACGCAGTATTTT
CDR3 protein: CASSLGVRESTDTQYF

J gene: TRBJ2-4
V gene: TRBV6-1
D gene: TRBD2
clone size: few
CDR3 DNA: TGTGCCAGCAGTGAACTAGCGGGAGCCAACATTCAGTACTTC
CDR3 protein: CASSELAGANIQYF

J gene: TRBJ2-1
V gene: TRBV5-4
D gene: TRBD2
clone size: NA
CDR3 DNA: TGTGCCAGCAGCTTGATCGGCGGGAGGTCGGTCAATGAGCAGTTCTTC
CDR3 protein: CASSLIGGRSVNEQFF

J gene: TRBJ2-1
V gene: TRBV9
D gene: TRBD1
clone size: NA
CDR3 DNA: TGTGCCAGCAGCGCATGGACAGGGGCCCCTGAGCAGTTCTTC
CDR3 protein: CASSAWTGAPEQFF

J gene: TRBJ2-1
V gene: TRBV2
D gene: NA
clone size: NA
CDR3 DNA: TGTGCCAGCAGTGAAGCTGGGAGGAGCTCCTACAATGAGCAGTTCTTC
CDR3 protein: CASSEAGRSSYNEQFF

J gene: TRBJ2-2
V gene: TRBV28
D gene: NA
clone size: many
CDR3 DNA: TGTGCCAGCAGTTTACCCGCTCTACCTGGGGAGCTGTTTTTT
CDR3 protein: CASSLPALPGELFF